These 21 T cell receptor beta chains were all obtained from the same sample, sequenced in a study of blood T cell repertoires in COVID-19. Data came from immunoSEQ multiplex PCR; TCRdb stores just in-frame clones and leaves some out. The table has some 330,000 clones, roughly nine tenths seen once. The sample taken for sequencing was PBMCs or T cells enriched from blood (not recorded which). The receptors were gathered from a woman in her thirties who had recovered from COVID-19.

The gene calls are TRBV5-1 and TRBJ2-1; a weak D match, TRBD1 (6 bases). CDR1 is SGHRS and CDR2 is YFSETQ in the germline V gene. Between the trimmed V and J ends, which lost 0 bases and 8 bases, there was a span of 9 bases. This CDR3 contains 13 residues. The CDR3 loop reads CASSLDRAHEQFF. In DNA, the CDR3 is TGCGCCAGCAGCTTGGACAGGGCTCATGAGCAGTTCTTC.

The CDR3 region is CASSLRRGNEAFF. Here the CDR3 DNA reads TGTGCCAGCAGTTTAAGAAGAGGAAATGAAGCTTTCTTT. This rearrangement joins TRBV12-3 or TRBV12-4 to TRBJ1-1; D call uncertain. V was cut by 2 bases and J by 7 bases, with 11 bases left in between. The CDR3 consists of 13 residues.

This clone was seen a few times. CDR3 loop: CASSPPARGQPQHF. CDR3 nucleotide sequence: TGTGCCAGCAGTCCTCCGGCACGGGGGCAGCCCCAGCATTTT. The V call is TRBV28, the J call TRBJ1-5; tentative D call: TRBD1 (5 bases). This CDR3 comprises 14 residues. V was shortened by 5 bases and J by 7 bases, with 15 bases between the two germline ends. Per germline, CDR1 MDHEN and CDR2 SYDVKM. Using reference TRBV28 and TRBJ1-5 for the parts outside the CDR3, the full variable domain is DVKVTQSSRYLVKRTGEKVFLECVQDMDHENMFWYRQDPGLGLRLIYFSYDVKMKEKGDIPEGYSVSREKKERFSLILESASTNQTSMYLCASSPPARGQPQHFGDGTRLSIL.

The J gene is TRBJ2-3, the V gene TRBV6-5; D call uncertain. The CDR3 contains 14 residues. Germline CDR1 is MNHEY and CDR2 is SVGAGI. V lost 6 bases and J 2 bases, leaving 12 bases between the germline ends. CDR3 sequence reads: CASSALALTDTQYF. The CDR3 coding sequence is TGTGCCAGCAGCGCCCTGGCCCTCACAGATACGCAGTATTTT.

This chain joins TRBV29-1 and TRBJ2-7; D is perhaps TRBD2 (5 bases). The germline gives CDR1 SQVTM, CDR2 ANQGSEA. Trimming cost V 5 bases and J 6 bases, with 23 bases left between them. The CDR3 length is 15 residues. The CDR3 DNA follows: TGCAGCGTTCAACCGAAAAGAGGGAAGGACTCCGAGCAGTACTTC. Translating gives CSVQPKRGKDSEQYF.

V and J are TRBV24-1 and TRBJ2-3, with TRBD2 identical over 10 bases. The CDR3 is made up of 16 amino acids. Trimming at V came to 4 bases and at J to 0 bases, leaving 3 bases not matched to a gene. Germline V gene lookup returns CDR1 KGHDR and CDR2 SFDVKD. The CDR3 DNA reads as TGTGCCACCAGTGAATTGACTAGCGGGAGCACAGATACGCAGTATTTT. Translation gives CATSELTSGSTDTQYF.

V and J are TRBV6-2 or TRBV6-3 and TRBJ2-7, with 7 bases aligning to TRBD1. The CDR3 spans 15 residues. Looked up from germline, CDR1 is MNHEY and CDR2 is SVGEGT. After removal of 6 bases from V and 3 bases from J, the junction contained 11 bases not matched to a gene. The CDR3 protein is CASSLSETGFYEQYF. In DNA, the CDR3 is TGTGCCAGCAGCCTATCGGAGACAGGGTTCTACGAGCAGTACTTC.

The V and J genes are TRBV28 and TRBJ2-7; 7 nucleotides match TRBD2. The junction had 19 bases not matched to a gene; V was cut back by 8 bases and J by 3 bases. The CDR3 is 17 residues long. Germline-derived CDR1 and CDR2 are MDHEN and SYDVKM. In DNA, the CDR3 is TGTGCCAGCGCGCCTGGGGGGGGGATGGAGCCCCTCTACGAGCAGTACTTC. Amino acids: CASAPGGGMEPLYEQYF.

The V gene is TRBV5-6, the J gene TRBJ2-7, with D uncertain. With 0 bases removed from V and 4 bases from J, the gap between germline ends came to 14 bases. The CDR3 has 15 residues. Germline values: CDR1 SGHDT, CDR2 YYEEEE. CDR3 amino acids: CASSLVSSLEYEQYF. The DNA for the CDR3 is TGTGCCAGCAGCTTGGTTTCTAGTTTGGAGTACGAGCAGTACTTC.

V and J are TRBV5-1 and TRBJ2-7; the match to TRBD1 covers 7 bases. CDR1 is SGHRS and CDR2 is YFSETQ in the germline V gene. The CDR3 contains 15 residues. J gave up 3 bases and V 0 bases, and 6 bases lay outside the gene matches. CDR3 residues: CASSLAPGQIYEQYF. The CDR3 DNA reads TGCGCCAGCAGCTTGGCCCCGGGACAGATCTACGAGCAGTACTTC.

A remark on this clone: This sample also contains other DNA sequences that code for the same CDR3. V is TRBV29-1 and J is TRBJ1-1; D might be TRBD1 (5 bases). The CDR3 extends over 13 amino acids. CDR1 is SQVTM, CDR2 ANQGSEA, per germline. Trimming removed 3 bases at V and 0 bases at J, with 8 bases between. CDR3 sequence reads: CSVEGRLNTEAFF. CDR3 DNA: TGCAGCGTTGAGGGGCGTTTGAACACTGAAGCTTTCTTT. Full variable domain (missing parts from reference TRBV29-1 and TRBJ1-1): SAVISQKPSRDICQRGTSLTIQCQVDSQVTMMFWYRQQPGQSLTLIATANQGSEATYESGFVIDKFPISRPNLTFSTLTVSNMSPEDSSIYLCSVEGRLNTEAFFGQGTRLTVV.

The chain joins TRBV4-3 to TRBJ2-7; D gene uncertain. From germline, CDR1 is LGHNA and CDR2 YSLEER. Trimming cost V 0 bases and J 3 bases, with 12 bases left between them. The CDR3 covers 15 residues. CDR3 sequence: CASSQDLAGYYEQYF. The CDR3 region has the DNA TGCGCCAGCAGCCAAGATCTGGCAGGATACTACGAGCAGTACTTC.

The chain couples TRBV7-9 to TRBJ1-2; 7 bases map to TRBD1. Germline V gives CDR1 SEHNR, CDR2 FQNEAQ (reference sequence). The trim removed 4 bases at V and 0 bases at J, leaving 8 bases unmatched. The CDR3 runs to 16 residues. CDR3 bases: TGTGCCAGCAGCTCGTCCGGGACAGACTCTAACTATGGCTACACCTTC. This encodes CASSSSGTDSNYGYTF.

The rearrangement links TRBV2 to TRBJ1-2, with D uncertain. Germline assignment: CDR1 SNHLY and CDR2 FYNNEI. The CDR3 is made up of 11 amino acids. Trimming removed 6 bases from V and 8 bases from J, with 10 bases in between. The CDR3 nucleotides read TGTGCCAGCAGCCGGGGTTCGGGCTACACCTTC. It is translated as CASSRGSGYTF.

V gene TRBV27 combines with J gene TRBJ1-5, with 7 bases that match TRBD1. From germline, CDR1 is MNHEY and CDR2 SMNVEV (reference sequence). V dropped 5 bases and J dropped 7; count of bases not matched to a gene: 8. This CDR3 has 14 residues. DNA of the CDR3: TGTGCCAGCAGTACCCGACAGGGAGAACAGCCCCAGCATTTT. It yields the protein CASSTRQGEQPQHF.

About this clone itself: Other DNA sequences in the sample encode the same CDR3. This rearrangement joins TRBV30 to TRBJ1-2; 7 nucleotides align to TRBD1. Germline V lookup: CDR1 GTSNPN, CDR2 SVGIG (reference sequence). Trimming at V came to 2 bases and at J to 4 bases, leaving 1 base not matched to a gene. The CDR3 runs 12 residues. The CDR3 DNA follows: TGTGCCTGGAGTCAGGGGGGCTATGGCTACACCTTC. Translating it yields CAWSQGGYGYTF.

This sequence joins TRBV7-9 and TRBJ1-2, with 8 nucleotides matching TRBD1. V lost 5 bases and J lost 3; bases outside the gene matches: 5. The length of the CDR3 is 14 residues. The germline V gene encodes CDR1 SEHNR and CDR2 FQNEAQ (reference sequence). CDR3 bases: TGTGCCAGCAGCCAAGGACAGGGTTACTATGGCTACACCTTC. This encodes CASSQGQGYYGYTF. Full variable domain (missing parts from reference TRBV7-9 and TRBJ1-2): DTGVSQNPRHKITKRGQNVTFRCDPISEHNRLYWYRQTLGQGPEFLTYFQNEAQLEKSRLLSDRFSAERPKGSFSTLEIQRTEQGDSAMYLCASSQGQGYYGYTFGSGTRLTVV.

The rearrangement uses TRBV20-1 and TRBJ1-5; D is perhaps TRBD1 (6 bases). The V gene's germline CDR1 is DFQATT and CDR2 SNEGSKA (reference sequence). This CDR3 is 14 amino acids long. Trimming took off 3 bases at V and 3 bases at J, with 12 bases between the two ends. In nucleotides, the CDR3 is TGCAGTGCTAGTAGGACAGAGGACAATCAGCCCCAGCATTTT. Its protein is CSASRTEDNQPQHF.

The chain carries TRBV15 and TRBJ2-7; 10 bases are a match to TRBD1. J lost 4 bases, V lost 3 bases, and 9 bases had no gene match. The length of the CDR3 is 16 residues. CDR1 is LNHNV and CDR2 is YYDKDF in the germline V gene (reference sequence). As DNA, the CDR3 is TGTGCCACCAGCAGTAACCGGAGGACAGGGGGGTACGAGCAGTACTTC. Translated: CATSSNRRTGGYEQYF. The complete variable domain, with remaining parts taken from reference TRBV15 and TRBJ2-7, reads DAMVIQNPRYQVTQFGKPVTLSCSQTLNHNVMYWYQQKSSQAPKLLFHYYDKDFNNEADTPDNFQSRRPNTSFCFLDIRSPGLGDTAMYLCATSSNRRTGGYEQYFGPGTRLTVT.

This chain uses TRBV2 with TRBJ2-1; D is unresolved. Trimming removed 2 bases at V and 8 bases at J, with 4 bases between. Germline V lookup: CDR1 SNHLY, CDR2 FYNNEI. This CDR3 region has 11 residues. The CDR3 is CASSEIYEQFF. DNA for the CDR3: TGTGCCAGCAGTGAAATATATGAGCAGTTCTTC.

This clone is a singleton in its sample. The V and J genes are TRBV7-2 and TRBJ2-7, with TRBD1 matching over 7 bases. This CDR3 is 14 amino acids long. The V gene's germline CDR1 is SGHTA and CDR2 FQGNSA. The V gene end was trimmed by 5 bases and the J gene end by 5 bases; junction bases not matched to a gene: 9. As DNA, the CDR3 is TGTGCCAGCAGCCCAGGACAGGTTCCTAACGAGCAGTACTTC. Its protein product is CASSPGQVPNEQYF.